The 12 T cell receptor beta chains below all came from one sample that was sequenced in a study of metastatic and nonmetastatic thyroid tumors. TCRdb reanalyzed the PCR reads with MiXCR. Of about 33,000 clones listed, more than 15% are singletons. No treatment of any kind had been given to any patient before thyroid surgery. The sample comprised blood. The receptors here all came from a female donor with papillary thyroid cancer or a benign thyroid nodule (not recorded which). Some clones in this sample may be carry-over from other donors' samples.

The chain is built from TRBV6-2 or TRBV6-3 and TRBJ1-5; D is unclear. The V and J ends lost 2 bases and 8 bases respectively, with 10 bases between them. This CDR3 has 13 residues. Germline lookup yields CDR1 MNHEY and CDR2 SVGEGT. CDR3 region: CASSYTTQKPQHF. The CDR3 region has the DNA TGTGCCAGCAGTTACACAACCCAAAAGCCCCAGCATTTT.

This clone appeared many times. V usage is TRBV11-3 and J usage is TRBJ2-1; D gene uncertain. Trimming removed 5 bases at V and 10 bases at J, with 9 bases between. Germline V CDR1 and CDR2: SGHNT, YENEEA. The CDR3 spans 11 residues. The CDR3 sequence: CASSHGPEQFF. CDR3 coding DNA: TGTGCCAGCAGCCACGGACCCGAGCAGTTCTTC.

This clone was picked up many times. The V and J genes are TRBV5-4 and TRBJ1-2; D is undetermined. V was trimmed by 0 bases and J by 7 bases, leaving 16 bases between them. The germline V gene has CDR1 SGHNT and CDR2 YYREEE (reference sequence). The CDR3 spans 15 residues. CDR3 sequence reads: CASSLGVSRLGGYTF. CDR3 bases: TGTGCCAGCAGCTTGGGGGTCTCCAGATTAGGTGGCTACACCTTC. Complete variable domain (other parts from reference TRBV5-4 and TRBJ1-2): ETGVTQSPTHLIKTRGQQVTLRCSSQSGHNTVSWYQQALGQGPQFIFQYYREEENGRGNFPPRFSGLQFPNYSSELNVNALELDDSALYLCASSLGVSRLGGYTFGSGTRLTVV.

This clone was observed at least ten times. The CDR3 loop is CASSRTVGYGYTF. CDR3 in DNA: TGTGCCAGCAGTCGGACAGTCGGTTATGGCTACACCTTC. The J gene is TRBJ1-2, the V gene TRBV28; the D gene is possibly TRBD1 (6 bases). This CDR3 region has 13 residues. V lost 5 bases and J 5 bases, leaving 12 bases between the germline ends. From germline, CDR1 is MDHEN and CDR2 SYDVKM.

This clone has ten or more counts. CDR3 in amino acids: CASRTHRGQNEKLFF. The CDR3 nucleotides read TGTGCCAGTAGGACCCACAGGGGCCAGAATGAAAAACTGTTTTTT. The chain couples TRBV19 to TRBJ1-4, with 7 bases matching TRBD1. J lost 5 bases, V lost 6 bases, and 9 bases had no gene match. CDR3 size: 15 residues. Germline CDR1 is LNHDA and CDR2 is SQIVND (reference sequence). Variable domain in full (rest from reference TRBV19 and TRBJ1-4): DGGITQSPKYLFRKEGQNVTLSCEQNLNHDAMYWYRQDPGQGLRLIYYSQIVNDFQKGDIAEGYSVSREKKESFPLTVTSAQKNPTAFYLCASRTHRGQNEKLFFGSGTQLSVL.

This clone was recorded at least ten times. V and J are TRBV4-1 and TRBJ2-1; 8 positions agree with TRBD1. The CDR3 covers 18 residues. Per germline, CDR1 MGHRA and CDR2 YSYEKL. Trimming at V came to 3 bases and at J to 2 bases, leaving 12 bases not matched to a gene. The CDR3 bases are TGCGCCAGCAGCCACTTACTGGGTGGGACAGGTACCTACAATGAGCAGTTCTTC. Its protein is CASSHLLGGTGTYNEQFF.

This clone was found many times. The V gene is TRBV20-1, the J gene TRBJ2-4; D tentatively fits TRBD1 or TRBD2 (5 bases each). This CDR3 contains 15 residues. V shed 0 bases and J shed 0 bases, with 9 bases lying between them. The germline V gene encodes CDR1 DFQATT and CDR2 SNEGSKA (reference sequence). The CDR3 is CSARDGGEAKNIQYF. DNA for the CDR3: TGCAGTGCTAGAGATGGGGGAGAAGCCAAAAACATTCAGTACTTC.

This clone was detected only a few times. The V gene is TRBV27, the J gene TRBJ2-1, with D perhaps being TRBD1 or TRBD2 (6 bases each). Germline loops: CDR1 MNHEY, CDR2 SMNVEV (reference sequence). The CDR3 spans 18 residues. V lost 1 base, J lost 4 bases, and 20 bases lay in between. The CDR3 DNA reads TGTGCCAGCAGTTTATATTACTCAGTGGGGGCGGGGTACAATGAGCAGTTCTTC. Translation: CASSLYYSVGAGYNEQFF.

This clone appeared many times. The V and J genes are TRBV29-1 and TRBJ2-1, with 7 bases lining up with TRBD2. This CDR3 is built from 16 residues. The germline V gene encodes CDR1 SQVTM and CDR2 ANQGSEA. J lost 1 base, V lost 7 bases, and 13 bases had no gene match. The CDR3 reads CSDLLTSARSYNEQFF. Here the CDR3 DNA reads TGCAGCGATCTTCTAACTAGCGCCCGGTCCTACAATGAGCAGTTCTTC.

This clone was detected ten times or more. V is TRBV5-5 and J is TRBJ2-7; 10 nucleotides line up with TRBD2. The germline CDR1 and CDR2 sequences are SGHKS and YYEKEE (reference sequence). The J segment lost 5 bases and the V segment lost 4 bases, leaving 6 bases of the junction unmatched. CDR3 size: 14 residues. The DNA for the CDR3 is TGTGCCAGCAGCGGAAGCGGGGGGGCCCACGAGCAGTACTTC. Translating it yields CASSGSGGAHEQYF.

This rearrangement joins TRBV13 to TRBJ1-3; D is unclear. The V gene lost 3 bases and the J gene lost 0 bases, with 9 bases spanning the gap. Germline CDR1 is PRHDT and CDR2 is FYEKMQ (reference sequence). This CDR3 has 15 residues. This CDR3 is CASSFRSRSGNTIYF. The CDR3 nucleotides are TGTGCCAGCAGCTTCAGGTCACGCTCTGGAAACACCATATATTTT.

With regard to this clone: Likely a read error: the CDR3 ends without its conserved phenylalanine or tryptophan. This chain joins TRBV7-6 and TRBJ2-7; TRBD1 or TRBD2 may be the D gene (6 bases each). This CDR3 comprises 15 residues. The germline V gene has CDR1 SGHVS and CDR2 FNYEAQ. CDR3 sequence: CANSLGGYPYEEQYL. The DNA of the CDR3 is TGTGCCAACAGCTTAGGGGGGTACCCCTACGAGGAGCAGTACTTA.